What follows is one T cell receptor beta chain and its context. The CDR3 length is 15 residues. V was shortened by 7 bases and J by 2 bases, with 18 bases between the two germline ends. The V gene's germline CDR1 is MDHEN and CDR2 SYDVKM. The record originates from a study of blood T cell repertoires in COVID-19. Across the study: Specimens from acute and convalescent COVID-19 originated in the United States, Italy and Spain.

TCRdb keeps only in-frame clones here, not all; method: immunoSEQ multiplex PCR. The repertoire holds a few hundred thousand clones, with approximately 88% as singletons. The rearrangement links TRBV28 to TRBJ2-7, with D perhaps TRBD2 (5 bases). Sequencing input: peripheral blood. This receptor was obtained from a man in his late teens or twenties who had recovered from COVID-19. The CDR3 nucleotides are TGTGCCAGCACCTTGGACTCTGTGGGGACCTACGAGCAGTACTTC. This encodes CASTLDSVGTYEQYF. The whole variable domain, filled in from reference TRBV28 and TRBJ2-7, reads DVKVTQSSRYLVKRTGEKVFLECVQDMDHENMFWYRQDPGLGLRLIYFSYDVKMKEKGDIPEGYSVSREKKERFSLILESASTNQTSMYLCASTLDSVGTYEQYFGPGTRLTVT.